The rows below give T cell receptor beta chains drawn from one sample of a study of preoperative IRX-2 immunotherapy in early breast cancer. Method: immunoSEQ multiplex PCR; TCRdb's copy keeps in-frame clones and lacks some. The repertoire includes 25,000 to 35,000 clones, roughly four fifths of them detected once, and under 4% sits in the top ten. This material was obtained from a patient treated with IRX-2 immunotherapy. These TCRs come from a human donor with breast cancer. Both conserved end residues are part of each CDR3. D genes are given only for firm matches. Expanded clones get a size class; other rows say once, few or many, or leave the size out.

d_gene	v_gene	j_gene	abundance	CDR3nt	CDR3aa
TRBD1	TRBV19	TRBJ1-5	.	TGTGCCAGTAGTACCGGGACAGCACCCTATCAGCCCCAGCATTTT	CASSTGTAPYQPQHF
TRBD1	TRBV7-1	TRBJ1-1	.	TGTGCCAGCAGTAAGACAGGGGGGCTTGAAGCTTTCTTT	CASSKTGGLEAFF
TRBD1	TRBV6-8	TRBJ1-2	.	TGTGCCGCAACCCCCCCGGGACAGGGAAATGGCTACACCTTC	CAATPPGQGNGYTF
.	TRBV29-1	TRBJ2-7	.	TGCAGCGTTAGGACAGTGACCTACGAGCAGTACTTC	CSVRTVTYEQYF
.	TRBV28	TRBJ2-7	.	TGTGCCAGCAGTTTAGATGCATCAGGCGGGGCCTACGAGCAGTACTTC	CASSLDASGGAYEQYF
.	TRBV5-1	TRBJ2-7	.	TGCGCCAGCAGCTTGGAGGGAAAGGGCGGTTACTCCTACGAGCAGTACTTC	CASSLEGKGGYSYEQYF
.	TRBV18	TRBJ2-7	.	TGTGCCAGCTCACCAGGAAACGCCTACGAGCAGTACTTC	CASSPGNAYEQYF
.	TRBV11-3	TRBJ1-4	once	TGTGCCAGCAGCAACGCTAGGGGGGGACGTGAAAAACTGTTTTTT	CASSNARGGREKLFF
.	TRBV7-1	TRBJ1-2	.	TGTGCCAGCAGCCTCGGGAGGGGAAACTATGGCTACACCTTC	CASSLGRGNYGYTF
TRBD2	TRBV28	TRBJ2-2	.	TGTGCCAGCAGTTTATACACTAGCGGTAGATCCACCGGGGAGCTGTTTTTT	CASSLYTSGRSTGELFF
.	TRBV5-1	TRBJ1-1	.	TGCGCCAGCAGCTTGGCCCCGACAAGGAAGGGCCGGAACACTGAAGCTTTCTTT	CASSLAPTRKGRNTEAFF
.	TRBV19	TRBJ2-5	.	TGTGCCAGTAGTATAGAGGCCTCGGGGGCAGGGGAGACCCAGTACTTC	CASSIEASGAGETQYF
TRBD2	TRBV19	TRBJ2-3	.	TGTGCCAGCATCGGGGGGACTAGCGGGAGCACAGATACGCAGTATTTT	CASIGGTSGSTDTQYF
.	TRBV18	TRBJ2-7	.	TGTGCCAGCTCACCACCGGGGGTGAGAACCGAGCAGTACTTC	CASSPPGVRTEQYF
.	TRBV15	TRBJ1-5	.	TGTGCCACCAGCAGAGATCTTGGGGGCAATCAGCCCCAGCATTTT	CATSRDLGGNQPQHF